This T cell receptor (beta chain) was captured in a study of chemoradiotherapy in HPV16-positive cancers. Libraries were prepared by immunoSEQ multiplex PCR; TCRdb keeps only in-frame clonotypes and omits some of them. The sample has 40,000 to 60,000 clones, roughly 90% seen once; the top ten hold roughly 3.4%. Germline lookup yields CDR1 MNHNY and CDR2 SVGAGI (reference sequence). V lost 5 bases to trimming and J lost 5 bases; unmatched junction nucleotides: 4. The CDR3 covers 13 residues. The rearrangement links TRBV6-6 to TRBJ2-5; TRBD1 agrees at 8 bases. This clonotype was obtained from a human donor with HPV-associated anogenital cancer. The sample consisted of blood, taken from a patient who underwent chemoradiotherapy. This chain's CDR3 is CASSPRQGETQYF. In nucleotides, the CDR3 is TGTGCCAGCAGTCCTCGACAGGGGGAGACCCAGTACTTC.